Listed below are T cell receptor beta chains from one sample, sequenced in a study of blood T cell repertoires in COVID-19. Some clones are missing from TCRdb's copy, which holds only in-frame ones; the method was immunoSEQ multiplex PCR. The repertoire holds over 250,000 clones, around 90% seen once, with 0.95% to 1.2% in the top ten. The sample was PBMCs or T cells enriched from blood (not recorded which). The receptors come from a woman aged 30 to 39 who had recovered from COVID-19. Each CDR3 is given with its conserved first and last residue. Fields, in order: J gene, D gene, CDR3 length, clone size, V gene, CDR3 DNA, CDR3 protein. D genes are given only for firm matches. Some rows mark clone size as missing; the rest say once, few, many or name a class of expanded clone.

TRBJ2-2,.,15,.,TRBV6-6,TGTGCCAGCAGTTACGAAGGGGTCGGTACCGGGGAGCTGTTTTTT,CASSYEGVGTGELFF
TRBJ2-7,TRBD1,15,.,TRBV7-8,TGTGCCAGCAGCTTGGCCGGGACAGGGGGCTACGAGCAGTACTTC,CASSLAGTGGYEQYF
TRBJ1-2,TRBD1,14,.,TRBV5-8,TGTGCCAGCAGCAAGGACAGGGTGGGCTATGGCTACACCTTC,CASSKDRVGYGYTF
TRBJ2-7,.,13,once,TRBV6-5,TGTGCCAGCGAGAGCTCAGGGCCCTACGAGCAGTACTTC,CASESSGPYEQYF
TRBJ1-1,.,16,.,TRBV25-1,TGTGCCAGCAGTGAATCGACGGGAGTTTCGAACACTGAAGCTTTCTTT,CASSESTGVSNTEAFF
TRBJ2-7,TRBD1,14,once,TRBV5-5,TGTGCCAGCAGCTTAGGACAGGGGCCCTACGAGCAGTACTTC,CASSLGQGPYEQYF
TRBJ2-3,TRBD2,15,.,TRBV7-9,TGTGCCAGCAGCCCCAACGGACTAGCGCCAGATACGCAGTATTTT,CASSPNGLAPDTQYF
TRBJ1-3,TRBD1,15,.,TRBV6-5,TGTGCCAGCAGTACACCCAGACAGGGCGGAAACACCATATATTTT,CASSTPRQGGNTIYF
TRBJ1-1,.,13,.,TRBV9,TGTGCCAGCAGCGTAGACACGAACACTGAAGCTTTCTTT,CASSVDTNTEAFF
TRBJ2-7,.,15,.,TRBV5-6,TGTGCCAGCAGCCTACTCGGTGACAGTCCCTACGAGCAGTACTTC,CASSLLGDSPYEQYF
TRBJ2-7,TRBD2,13,.,TRBV12-3/TRBV12-4,TGTGCCAGCAGAGGACTAGCGGGAGGAGAGCAGTACTTC,CASRGLAGGEQYF
TRBJ2-7,TRBD2,12,.,TRBV7-9,TGTGCCAGCAGCCCCACTAGCGGGAGGAAGTACTTC,CASSPTSGRKYF
TRBJ1-4,.,15,.,TRBV18,TGTGCCAGCTCACCGCCGGGGGGCACGTTCGGAAAACTGTTTTTT,CASSPPGGTFGKLFF
TRBJ2-5,TRBD2,16,.,TRBV7-3,TGTGCCAGCAGCCAGGGGGTGGCGGGAGGGGAAGAGACCCAGTACTTC,CASSQGVAGGEETQYF
TRBJ2-1,.,14,.,TRBV19,TGTGCCAGTATGCCGACAAGTTCTAGCCACAAGCAGTTCTTC,CASMPTSSSHKQFF
TRBJ2-5,TRBD2,17,once,TRBV6-1,TGTGCCAGCAGTGAAGAGAGAGGGCTAGCGGGAGGCGAGACCCAGTACTTC,CASSEERGLAGGETQYF
TRBJ2-2,.,19,.,TRBV5-4,TGTGCCAGCAGCTCGGGACAGGGCACAGCGGGGGCGAACACCGGGGAGCTGTTTTTT,CASSSGQGTAGANTGELFF
TRBJ1-6,TRBD1,15,.,TRBV9,TGTGCCAGCAGCGTAGGTGTAGGGGGCGGTTCACCCCTCCACTTT,CASSVGVGGGSPLHF
TRBJ2-2,.,18,.,TRBV19,TGTGCCAGTAGTATCGGATGGACATTCATCGAGGACACCGGGGAGCTGTTTTTT,CASSIGWTFIEDTGELFF
TRBJ1-1,.,13,.,TRBV5-4,TGTGCCAGCACCAAACAGGAGAACACTGAAGCTTTCTTT,CASTKQENTEAFF
TRBJ2-7,.,14,.,TRBV9,TGTGCCAGCAGCGTAGGCGGGAATCGCTACGAGCAGTACTTC,CASSVGGNRYEQYF
TRBJ2-5,TRBD2,14,.,TRBV30,TGTGCCTGGAGTCCTAGCGGGAACCAAGAGACCCAGTACTTC,CAWSPSGNQETQYF
TRBJ2-2,TRBD1,16,.,TRBV7-2,TGTGCCAGCAGCTTAGCTAGGACAGGGGTCACCGGGGAGCTGTTTTTT,CASSLARTGVTGELFF
TRBJ1-1,TRBD1,16,.,TRBV19,TGTGCCAGTAGCACACGGACAGGGGGCGCGGGAGGAGAAGCTTTCTTT,CASSTRTGGAGGEAFF
TRBJ2-2,.,17,.,TRBV4-3,TGCGCCAGCAGCCAAGACTGGAGAGGTTTGCCCACCGGGGAGCTGTTTTTT,CASSQDWRGLPTGELFF
TRBJ2-3,.,17,.,TRBV19,TGTGCCAGTAGTTCCTATAGGGGGTCGGCCAGCACAGATACGCAGTATTTT,CASSSYRGSASTDTQYF
TRBJ1-6,.,13,.,TRBV30,TGTGCCTTCCGGGACTTAACCGGTTCACCCCTCCACTTT,CAFRDLTGSPLHF
TRBJ2-1,TRBD2,16,.,TRBV20-1,TGCAGTGCTAGTCCCCTTCCGGGAGGCACCTACAATGAGCAGTTCTTC,CSASPLPGGTYNEQFF
TRBJ2-3,TRBD1,15,.,TRBV2,TGTGCCAGCAGCACGAGGACAGGGGGGTCAGATACGCAGTATTTT,CASSTRTGGSDTQYF
TRBJ2-7,TRBD1,14,.,TRBV28,TGTGCCAGCAGTAACCGACAGGGGGCCCGCGAGCAGTACTTC,CASSNRQGAREQYF
TRBJ1-2,TRBD1,15,.,TRBV19,TGTGCCAGTAGTTCAGGGACAGGAGCTAACTATGGCTACACCTTC,CASSSGTGANYGYTF
TRBJ1-1,TRBD1,14,.,TRBV2,TGTGCCAGCAGCCGGACAGGGGTCGGGACTGAAGCTTTCTTT,CASSRTGVGTEAFF
TRBJ2-3,TRBD2,17,once,TRBV5-4,TGTGCCAGCACCTTTGGGGGGACTAGCGGGAGGTTCGATACGCAGTATTTT,CASTFGGTSGRFDTQYF
TRBJ2-5,.,13,.,TRBV27,TGTGCCAGCAGTTTAAGGAGAGGGGAGACCCAGTACTTC,CASSLRRGETQYF
TRBJ1-2,TRBD1,14,.,TRBV24-1,TGTGCCACCAGTGATTTTGGGACAGATTATGGCTACACCTTC,CATSDFGTDYGYTF
TRBJ2-7,.,16,.,TRBV4-3,TGCGCCAGCAGCCAAGGATTACTAGCTGGGTCCCCCGAGCAGTACTTC,CASSQGLLAGSPEQYF
TRBJ1-1,TRBD1,16,.,TRBV7-9,TGTGCCAGCAGCTTAGGGCGGACAGGGAAAAACACTGAAGCTTTCTTT,CASSLGRTGKNTEAFF
TRBJ2-3,TRBD1,15,few,TRBV20-1,TGCAGTGCTAGTTTGGACAGGGTCAGCACAGATACGCAGTATTTT,CSASLDRVSTDTQYF
TRBJ2-6,.,15,.,TRBV9,TGTGCCAGCAGCGTAGTTAGCTCTGGGGCCAACGTCCTGACTTTC,CASSVVSSGANVLTF
TRBJ1-3,.,16,.,TRBV3-1/TRBV3-2,TGTGCCAGCAGCTTCCGGGGGGAGCGAGAGGGAAACACCATATATTTT,CASSFRGEREGNTIYF
TRBJ2-2,TRBD2,16,.,TRBV3-1/TRBV3-2,TGTGCCAGCAGCCAAGCTAGCGGGAGGGCCACCGGGGAGCTGTTTTTT,CASSQASGRATGELFF
TRBJ1-1,TRBD1,15,.,TRBV28,TGTGCCAGCAGACCCCGGACAGGGCGGGGAACTGAAGCTTTCTTT,CASRPRTGRGTEAFF
TRBJ2-3,TRBD1,13,.,TRBV28,TGTGGTGGCCGGGACAGTCACACAGATACGCAGTATTTT,CGGRDSHTDTQYF
TRBJ2-2,TRBD1,13,.,TRBV5-1,TGCGCCAGCAGCACGGGACAGGCCGGGGAGCTGTTTTTT,CASSTGQAGELFF